Included here is one T cell receptor beta chain sequence, with context. The source of the sample is a study of blood T cell repertoires in COVID-19. Sequenced by immunoSEQ multiplex PCR; TCRdb stores in-frame clones only, minus some. Of roughly 100,000 clones listed, 75% to 90% are singletons. The CDR3 extends over 13 amino acids. Germline V CDR1 and CDR2: MGHRA, YSYEKL. V lost 5 bases and J 7 bases, leaving 14 bases between the germline ends. Input material: peripheral blood. The genes are TRBV4-1 and TRBJ1-2, with D possibly matching TRBD1 (5 bases). This sequence was found in a human donor in a cohort sampled during active COVID-19. DNA for the CDR3: TGCGCCAGCAGCTTCGTGGGGGAGGGTGGCTACACCTTC. Amino acid sequence: CASSFVGEGGYTF.